This passage covers 13 T cell receptor beta chains from one sample sequenced in a study of blood T cells in healthy people across ages. A second PCR, run for roughly 7 to 12 cycles, used a sample-barcoded 5' primer plus a J-beta primer mix. TCRdb recomputed calls from the 5' RACE reads with MiXCR, one row per CDR3 protein. Among some 900,000 distinct CDR3 sequences listed, roughly 50% were seen once. Sequenced input: blood. These receptors originate from a man aged 30-40 years in good health.

This chain links TRBV15 with TRBJ2-1; a possible D gene is TRBD2 (5 bases). Between the trimmed V and J ends, which lost 3 bases and 2 bases, there was a span of 14 bases. There are 16 residues in the CDR3. The germline V gene has CDR1 LNHNV and CDR2 YYDKDF (reference sequence). The CDR3 region is CATSSPTGLTYNEQFF. As DNA, the CDR3 is TGTGCCACCAGCAGTCCGACGGGGTTGACCTACAATGAGCAGTTCTTC.

The V and J genes are TRBV5-6 and TRBJ2-3; D unclear. This CDR3 contains 14 residues. Trimming took 3 bases from V and 2 from J, leaving 10 bases between them. The germline gives CDR1 SGHDT, CDR2 YYEEEE. CDR3 in amino acids: CASSSLKITDTQYF. CDR3 sequence (DNA): TGTGCCAGCAGCTCGCTGAAAATCACAGATACGCAGTATTTT.

Ten or more counts support this clonotype. This chain connects TRBV6-5 to TRBJ2-6, with D possibly TRBD1 on 5 matching bases. Germline CDR1 MNHEY, CDR2 SVGAGI. Deletions cut 0 bases from V and 0 bases from J, with 15 bases between. CDR3 length equals 19 residues. The CDR3 reads CASSYSRALIYSGANVLTF. In nucleotides, the CDR3 is TGTGCCAGCAGTTACTCCAGGGCTCTAATCTACTCTGGGGCCAACGTCCTGACTTTC.

This clonotype has just a few counts. The chain has TRBV11-3 and TRBJ2-3; TRBD1 aligns across 8 bases. The J segment lost 11 bases and the V segment lost 4 bases, leaving 14 bases of the junction unmatched. CDR1 SGHNT and CDR2 YENEEA come from the germline V gene. CDR3 length equals 15 residues. The CDR3 region has the DNA TGTGCCAGCAGCTACCACTACAACTCCGGGACAGGGCAGTATTTT. Amino acid sequence: CASSYHYNSGTGQYF.

On this clonotype itself: At one end the junction does not follow the germline gene, possibly because of a read error. The chain uses TRBV24-1 and TRBJ2-5, with D perhaps matching TRBD1 (5 bases). Germline V CDR1 and CDR2: KGHDR, SFDVKD. The CDR3 extends over 14 amino acids. The CDR3 loop reads CAASDRTLQETQYF. As DNA, the CDR3 is TGTGCCGCCAGTGACCGGACACTCCAAGAGACCCAGTACTTC.

This clonotype turned up a few times. V gene TRBV10-3 combines with J gene TRBJ1-2; TRBD1 matches 9 bases. The CDR3 is 18 residues long. CDR1 ENHRY and CDR2 SYGVKD come from the germline V gene. V lost 4 bases and J lost 2; bases outside the gene matches: 14. The CDR3 reads CAISGPSGTGSRNYGYTF. CDR3 DNA sequence: TGTGCCATCAGTGGCCCCAGCGGGACAGGGAGCCGGAACTATGGCTACACCTTC.

In DNA, the CDR3 is TGTGCCTGGAGTCAGGGCCTCAATCAGCCCCAGCATTTT. This codes for CAWSQGLNQPQHF. The gene calls are TRBV30 and TRBJ1-5; TRBD1 might be the D (5 bases). This CDR3 spans 13 amino acids. Germline V gives CDR1 GTSNPN, CDR2 SVGIG (reference sequence). V was trimmed by 2 bases and J by 3 bases, leaving 8 bases between them.

This clonotype was counted only a few times. This rearrangement joins TRBV6-4 to TRBJ2-1; D might be TRBD1 or TRBD2, each matching 5 bases. Germline V lookup: CDR1 MRHNA, CDR2 SNTAGT. The V and J ends lost 2 bases and 7 bases respectively, with 12 bases between them. The CDR3 contains 14 residues. The CDR3 spells CASSDPHWGNEQFF. In DNA, the CDR3 is TGTGCCAGCAGTGACCCTCACTGGGGGAATGAGCAGTTCTTC.

The V call is TRBV11-2, the J call TRBJ1-4; tentatively, D is TRBD1 (5 bases). The CDR3 is 18 amino acids. The V end was cut by 0 bases, the J end by 2 bases, with 16 bases between. Germline-derived CDR1 and CDR2 are SGHAT and FQNNGV. CDR3 protein: CASSLDLPGTRTNEKLFF. In nucleotides, the CDR3 is TGTGCCAGCAGCTTAGATTTGCCAGGGACGAGGACTAATGAAAAACTGTTTTTT.

This chain uses TRBV5-1 with TRBJ2-2, with D perhaps TRBD2 (6 bases). V dropped 5 bases and J dropped 1 base, with 12 bases sitting between them. Germline CDR1 SGHRS, CDR2 YFSETQ. The CDR3 has 15 amino acids. The CDR3 DNA is TGCGCCAGCAGTCTCGGGGGTCGGAACACCGGGGAGCTGTTTTTT. As protein: CASSLGGRNTGELFF.

A note on this clonotype: An end of the junction differs from the germline gene, which may be a read error. The V gene is TRBV6-5, the J gene TRBJ1-4; D possibly corresponds to TRBD1 (6 bases). Germline V gene sequence: CDR1 MNHEY, CDR2 SVGAGI. The CDR3 runs 14 residues. CDR3 coding DNA: TGTGTCAGCAGTCCGGGGGGCGGGAATGAAAAACTGTTTTTT. Residues: CVSSPGGGNEKLFF.

CDR3 in amino acids: CASSDRGPNQPQHF. The CDR3 region has the DNA TGTGCCAGCAGCGACAGGGGGCCCAATCAGCCCCAGCATTTT. This chain connects TRBV6-5 to TRBJ1-5, with TRBD1 identical over 10 bases. CDR1 and CDR2 from the germline V gene are MNHEY and SVGAGI. There are 14 residues in the CDR3. Unmatched junction bases numbered 2, after V lost 6 bases and J lost 3 bases.

The chain joins TRBV28 to TRBJ2-5, with TRBD1 identical over 7 bases. Judging by the DNA end, TRBJ2-7 fits better; the J call may be wrong. The CDR3 covers 12 residues. The germline gives CDR1 MDHEN, CDR2 SYDVKM. Written as DNA, the CDR3 is TGTGCCAGCATCGACAGGGCCGGCGAGCAGTACTTC. This translates into CASIDRAGEQYF.